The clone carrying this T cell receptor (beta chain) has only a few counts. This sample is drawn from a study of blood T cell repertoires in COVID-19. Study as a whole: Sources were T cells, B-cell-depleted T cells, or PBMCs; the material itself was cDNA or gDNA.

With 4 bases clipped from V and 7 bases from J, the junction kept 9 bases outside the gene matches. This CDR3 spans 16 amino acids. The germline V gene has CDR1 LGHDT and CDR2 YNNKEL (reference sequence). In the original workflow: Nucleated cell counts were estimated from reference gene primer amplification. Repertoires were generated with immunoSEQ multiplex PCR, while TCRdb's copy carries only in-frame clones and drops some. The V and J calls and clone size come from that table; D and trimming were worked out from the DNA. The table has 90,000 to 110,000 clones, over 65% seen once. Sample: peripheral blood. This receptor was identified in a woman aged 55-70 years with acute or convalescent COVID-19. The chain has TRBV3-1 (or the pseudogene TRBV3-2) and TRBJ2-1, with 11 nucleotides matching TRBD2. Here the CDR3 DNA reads TGTGCCAGCAGCCTCAATCTAGCGGGAGGTATGAATGAGCAGTTCTTC. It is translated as CASSLNLAGGMNEQFF.